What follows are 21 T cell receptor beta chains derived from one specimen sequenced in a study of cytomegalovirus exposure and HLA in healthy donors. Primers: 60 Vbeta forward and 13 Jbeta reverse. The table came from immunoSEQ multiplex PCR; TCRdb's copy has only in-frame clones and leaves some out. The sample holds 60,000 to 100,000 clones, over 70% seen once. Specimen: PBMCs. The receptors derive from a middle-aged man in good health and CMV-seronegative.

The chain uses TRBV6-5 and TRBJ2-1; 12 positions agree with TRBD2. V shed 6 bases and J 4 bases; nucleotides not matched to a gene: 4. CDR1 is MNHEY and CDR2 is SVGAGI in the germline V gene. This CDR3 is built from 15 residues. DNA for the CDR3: TGTGCCAGCAGCAGACTAGCGGGAGAGTACAATGAGCAGTTCTTC. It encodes CASSRLAGEYNEQFF.

The CDR3 sequence is CASSLGLVATQYF. In DNA, the CDR3 is TGCGCCAGCAGCTTGGGACTAGTGGCTACGCAGTATTTT. The V call is TRBV5-1, the J call TRBJ2-3; D might be TRBD2 (6 bases). The CDR3 runs 13 residues. Trimming took 0 bases from V and 8 from J, leaving 10 bases between them. CDR1 and CDR2 (germline): SGHRS, YFSETQ. Variable domain in full (rest from reference TRBV5-1 and TRBJ2-3): KAGVTQTPRYLIKTRGQQVTLSCSPISGHRSVSWYQQTPGQGLQFLFEYFSETQRNKGNFPGRFSGRQFSNSRSEMNVSTLELGDSALYLCASSLGLVATQYFGPGTRLTVL.

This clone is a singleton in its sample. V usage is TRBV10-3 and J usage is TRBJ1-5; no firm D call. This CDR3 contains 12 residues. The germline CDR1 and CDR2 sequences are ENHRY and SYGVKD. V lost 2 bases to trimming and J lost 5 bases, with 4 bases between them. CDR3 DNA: TGTGCCATCAGTGAGGAGGATCAGCCCCAGCATTTT. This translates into CAISEEDQPQHF.

The CDR3 loop reads CASGLGTILGDQPQHF. The CDR3 nucleotides are TGTGCTAGTGGTTTGGGGACAATCCTTGGCGATCAGCCCCAGCATTTT. The rearrangement links TRBV12-5 to TRBJ1-5; TRBD1 might be the D (5 bases). CDR1 is LGHNT and CDR2 is FRNRAP in the germline V gene. This CDR3 has 16 residues. V gave up 1 base and J gave up 5 bases, with 15 bases separating them.

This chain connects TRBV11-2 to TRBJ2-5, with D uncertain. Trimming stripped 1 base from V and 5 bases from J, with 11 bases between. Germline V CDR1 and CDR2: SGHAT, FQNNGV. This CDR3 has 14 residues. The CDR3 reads CASSLGFMSETQYF. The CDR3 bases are TGTGCCAGCAGCTTAGGGTTTATGAGCGAGACCCAGTACTTC.

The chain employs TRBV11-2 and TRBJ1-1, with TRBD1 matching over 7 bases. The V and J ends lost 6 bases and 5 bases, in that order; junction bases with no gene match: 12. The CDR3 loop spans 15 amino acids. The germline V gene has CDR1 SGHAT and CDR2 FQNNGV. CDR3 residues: CASSYPETGRTEAFF. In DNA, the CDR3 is TGTGCCAGCAGTTACCCCGAGACAGGGCGGACTGAAGCTTTCTTT.

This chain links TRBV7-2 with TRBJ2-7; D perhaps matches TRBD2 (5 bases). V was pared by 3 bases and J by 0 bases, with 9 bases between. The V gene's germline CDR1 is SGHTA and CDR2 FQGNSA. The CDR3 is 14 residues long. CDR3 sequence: CASSLAGYSYEQYF. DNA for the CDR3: TGTGCCAGCAGCTTGGCGGGCTACTCCTACGAGCAGTACTTC.

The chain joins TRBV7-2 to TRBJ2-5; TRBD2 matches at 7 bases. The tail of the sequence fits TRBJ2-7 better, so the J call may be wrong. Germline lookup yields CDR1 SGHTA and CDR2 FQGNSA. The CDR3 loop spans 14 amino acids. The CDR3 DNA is TGTGCCAGCAGCTTAGGGCTAGCGGTTTACGAGCAGTACTTC. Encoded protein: CASSLGLAVYEQYF.

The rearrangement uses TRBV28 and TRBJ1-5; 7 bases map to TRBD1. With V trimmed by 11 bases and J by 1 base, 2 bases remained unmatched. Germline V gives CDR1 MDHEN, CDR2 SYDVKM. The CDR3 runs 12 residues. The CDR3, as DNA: TGTGCCTCCAGGGGGAGCAATCAGCCCCAGCATTTT. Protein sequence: CASRGSNQPQHF.

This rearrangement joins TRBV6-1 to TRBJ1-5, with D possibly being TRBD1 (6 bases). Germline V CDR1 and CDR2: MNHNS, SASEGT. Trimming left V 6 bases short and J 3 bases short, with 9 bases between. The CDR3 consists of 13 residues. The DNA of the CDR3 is TGTGCCAGCAGCGGACAGCCCAATCAGCCCCAGCATTTT. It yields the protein CASSGQPNQPQHF.

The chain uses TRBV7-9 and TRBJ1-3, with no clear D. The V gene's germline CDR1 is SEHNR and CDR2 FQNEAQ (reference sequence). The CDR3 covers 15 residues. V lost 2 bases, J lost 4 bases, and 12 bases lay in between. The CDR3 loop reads CASSLLRTGGNTIYF. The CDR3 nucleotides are TGTGCCAGCAGCTTACTCAGGACGGGAGGAAACACCATATATTTT.

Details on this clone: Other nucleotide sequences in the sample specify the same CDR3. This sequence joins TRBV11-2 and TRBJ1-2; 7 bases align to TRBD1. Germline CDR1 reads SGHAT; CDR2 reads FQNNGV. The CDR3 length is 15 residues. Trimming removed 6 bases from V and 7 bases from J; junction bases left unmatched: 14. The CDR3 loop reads CASSTMPGQKTGYTF. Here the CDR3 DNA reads TGTGCCAGCAGTACCATGCCGGGACAGAAAACTGGCTACACCTTC.

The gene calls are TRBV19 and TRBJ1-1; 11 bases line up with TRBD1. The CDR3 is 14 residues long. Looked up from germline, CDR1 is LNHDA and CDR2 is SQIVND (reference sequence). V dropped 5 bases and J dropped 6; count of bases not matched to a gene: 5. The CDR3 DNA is TGTGCCAGTAGTGACGGACAGGGGGCCCCTGAAGCTTTCTTT. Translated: CASSDGQGAPEAFF.

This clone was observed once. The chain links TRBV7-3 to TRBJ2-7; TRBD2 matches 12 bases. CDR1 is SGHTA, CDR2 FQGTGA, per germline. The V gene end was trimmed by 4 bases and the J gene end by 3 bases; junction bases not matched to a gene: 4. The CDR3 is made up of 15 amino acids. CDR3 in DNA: TGTGCCAGCAGCTCCGGGACTAGCGGGTTCTACGAGCAGTACTTC. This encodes CASSSGTSGFYEQYF.

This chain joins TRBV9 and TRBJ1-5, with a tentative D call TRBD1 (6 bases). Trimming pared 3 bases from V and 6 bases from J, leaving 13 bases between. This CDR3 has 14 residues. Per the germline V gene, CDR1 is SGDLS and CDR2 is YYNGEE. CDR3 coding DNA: TGTGCCAGCAGCGCTACAGGGCTGGGTCAGCCCCAGCATTTT. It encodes CASSATGLGQPQHF. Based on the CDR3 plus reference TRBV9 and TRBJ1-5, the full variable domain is DSGVTQTPKHLITATGQRVTLRCSPRSGDLSVYWYQQSLDQGLQFLIQYYNGEERAKGNILERFSAQQFPDLHSELNLSSLELGDSALYFCASSATGLGQPQHFGDGTRLSIL.

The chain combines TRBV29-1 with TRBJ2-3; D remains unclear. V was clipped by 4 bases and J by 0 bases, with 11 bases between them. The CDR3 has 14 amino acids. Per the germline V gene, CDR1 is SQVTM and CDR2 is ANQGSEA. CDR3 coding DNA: TGCAGCGTTGGGGCTCAACGCAGCACAGATACGCAGTATTTT. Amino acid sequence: CSVGAQRSTDTQYF.

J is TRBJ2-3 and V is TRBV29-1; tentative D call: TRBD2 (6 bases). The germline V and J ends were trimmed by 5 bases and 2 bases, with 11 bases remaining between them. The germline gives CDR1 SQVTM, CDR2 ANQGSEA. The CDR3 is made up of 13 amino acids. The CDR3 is CSVRGTYTDTQYF. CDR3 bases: TGCAGCGTTCGCGGGACTTACACAGATACGCAGTATTTT.

DNA for the CDR3: TGTGCTAGTGGTTTGGTTACAGGGACCCCCCTACTAGATAATGAGCAGTTCTTC. Translating gives CASGLVTGTPLLDNEQFF. This chain uses TRBV12-5 with TRBJ2-1, with D possibly TRBD1 on 6 matching bases. Trimming pared 0 bases from V and 7 bases from J, leaving 22 bases between. The CDR3 spans 18 residues. Germline CDR1 is LGHNT and CDR2 is FRNRAP.

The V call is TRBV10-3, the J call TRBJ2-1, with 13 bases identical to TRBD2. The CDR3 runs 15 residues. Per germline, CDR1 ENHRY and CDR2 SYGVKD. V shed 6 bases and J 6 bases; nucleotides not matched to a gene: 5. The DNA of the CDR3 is TGTGCCATCAGCCCCACTAGCGGGAGGGGCAATGAGCAGTTCTTC. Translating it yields CAISPTSGRGNEQFF.

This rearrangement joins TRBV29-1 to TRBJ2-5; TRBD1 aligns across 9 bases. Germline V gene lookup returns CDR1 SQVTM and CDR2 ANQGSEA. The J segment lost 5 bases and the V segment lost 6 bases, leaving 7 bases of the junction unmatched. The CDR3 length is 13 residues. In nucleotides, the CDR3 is TGCAGCGTAGTGGGACAGGGACACGAGACCCAGTACTTC. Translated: CSVVGQGHETQYF.

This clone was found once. CDR3 region: CAIPLGGNTIYF. The CDR3 region has the DNA TGTGCCATCCCCCTCGGGGGAAACACCATATATTTT. The V and J genes are TRBV10-3 and TRBJ1-3; D unresolved. CDR3 size: 12 residues. Trimming pared 8 bases from V and 4 bases from J, leaving 9 bases between. Per germline, CDR1 ENHRY and CDR2 SYGVKD.